The following is a T cell receptor beta chain sequence with its context. The antigen remains unidentified. The PCR contained 60 Vbeta and 13 Jbeta primers. Libraries were prepared by immunoSEQ multiplex PCR; TCRdb keeps only in-frame clonotypes and omits some of them. There are 100,000 to 150,000 clones in the sample; more than 60% occur only once, and around 1.8% lies in the top ten. This sample is drawn from a study of cytomegalovirus exposure and HLA in healthy donors. Looking at the study overall: Across around 400 genotyped donors, 65% to 90% landed in the Caucasian-associated ancestry cluster. Findings of the study overall: Among donors in an Asian-associated ancestry cluster, a later analysis reportedly found fewer N-insertions than the roughly 680-donor mean. What a later analysis showed was that several of the most significant clusters appeared linked to common viral pathogens.

The TCR originated in a woman aged 40 to 49 in good health and CMV-seronegative. Material: PBMCs.

The CDR3 is CASSSRQGQGNEQFF. CDR3 in DNA: TGTGCCAGCAGCTCCAGACAGGGTCAGGGGAATGAGCAGTTCTTC. V is TRBV11-3 and J is TRBJ2-1, with 7 bases lining up with TRBD1. The trim removed 4 bases at V and 7 bases at J, leaving 10 bases unmatched. Per germline, CDR1 SGHNT and CDR2 YENEEA. The CDR3 runs 15 residues.